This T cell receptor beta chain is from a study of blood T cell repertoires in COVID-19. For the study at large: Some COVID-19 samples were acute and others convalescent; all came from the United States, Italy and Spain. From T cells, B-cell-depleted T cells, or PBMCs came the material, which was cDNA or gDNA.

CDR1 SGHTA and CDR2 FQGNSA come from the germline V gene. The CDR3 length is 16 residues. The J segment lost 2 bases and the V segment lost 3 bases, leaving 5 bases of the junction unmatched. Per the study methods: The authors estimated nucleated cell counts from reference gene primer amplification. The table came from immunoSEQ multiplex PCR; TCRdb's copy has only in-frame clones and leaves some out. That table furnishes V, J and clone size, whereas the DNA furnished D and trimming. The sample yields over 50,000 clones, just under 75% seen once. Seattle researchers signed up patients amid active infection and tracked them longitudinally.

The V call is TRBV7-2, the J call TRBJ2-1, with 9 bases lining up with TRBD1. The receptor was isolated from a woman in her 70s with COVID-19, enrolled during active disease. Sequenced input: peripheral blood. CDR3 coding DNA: TGTGCCAGCAGCTTCTCCCGGGACAGGGCCTACAATGAGCAGTTCTTC. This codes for CASSFSRDRAYNEQFF.